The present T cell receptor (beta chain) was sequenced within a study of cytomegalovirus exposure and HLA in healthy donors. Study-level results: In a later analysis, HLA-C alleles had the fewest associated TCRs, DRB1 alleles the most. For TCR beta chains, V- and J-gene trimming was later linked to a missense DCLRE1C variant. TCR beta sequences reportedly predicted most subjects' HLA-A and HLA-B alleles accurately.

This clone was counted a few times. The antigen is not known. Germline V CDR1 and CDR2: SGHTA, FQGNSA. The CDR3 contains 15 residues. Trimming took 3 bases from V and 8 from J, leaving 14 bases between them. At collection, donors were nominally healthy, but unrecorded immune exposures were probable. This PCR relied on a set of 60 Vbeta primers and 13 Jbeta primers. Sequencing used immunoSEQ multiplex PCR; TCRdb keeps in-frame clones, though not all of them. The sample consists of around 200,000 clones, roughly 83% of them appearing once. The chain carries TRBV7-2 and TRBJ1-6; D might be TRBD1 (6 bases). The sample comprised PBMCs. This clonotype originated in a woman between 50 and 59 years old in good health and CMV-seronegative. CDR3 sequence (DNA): TGTGCCAGCAGCTTTGGGGGCCAGGGTTATTCACCCCTCCACTTT. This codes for CASSFGGQGYSPLHF.